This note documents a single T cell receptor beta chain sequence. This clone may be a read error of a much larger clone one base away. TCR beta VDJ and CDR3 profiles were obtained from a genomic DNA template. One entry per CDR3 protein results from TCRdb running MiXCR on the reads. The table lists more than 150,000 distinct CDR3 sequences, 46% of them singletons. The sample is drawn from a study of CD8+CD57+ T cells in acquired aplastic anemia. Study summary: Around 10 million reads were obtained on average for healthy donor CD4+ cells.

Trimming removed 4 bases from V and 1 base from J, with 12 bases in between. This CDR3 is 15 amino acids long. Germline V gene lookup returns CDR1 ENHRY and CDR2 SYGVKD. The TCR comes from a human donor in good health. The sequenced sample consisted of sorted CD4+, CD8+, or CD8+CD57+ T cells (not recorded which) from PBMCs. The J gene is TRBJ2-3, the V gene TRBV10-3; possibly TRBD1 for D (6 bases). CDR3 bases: TGTGCCATCAGTGGACAGGCGGTAGGCACAGATACGCAGTATTTT. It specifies CAISGQAVGTDTQYF.